The 12 T cell receptor beta chains presented below share a single source sample, sequenced in a study of blood T cell repertoires in COVID-19. The protocol was immunoSEQ multiplex PCR, while the TCRdb copy is restricted to in-frame clones and leaves out a portion. The sample yields some 250,000 clones, roughly 88% seen once. Source material: peripheral blood. These TCRs come from a human donor in a cohort sampled during active COVID-19.

J is TRBJ1-2 and V is TRBV18, with 9 bases fitting TRBD1. The CDR3 has 13 amino acids. The germline V gene encodes CDR1 KGHSH and CDR2 LQKENI. The ends lost 3 bases at V and 7 bases at J; junction bases unmatched: 3. The CDR3 coding sequence is TGTGCCAGCTCACCGGACAGGGGATCTGGCTACACCTTC. Its translation: CASSPDRGSGYTF.

This chain joins TRBV11-3 and TRBJ2-7; 14 positions agree with TRBD2. Germline CDR1 reads SGHNT; CDR2 reads YENEEA. V was clipped by 0 bases and J by 6 bases; unmatched bases: 7. This CDR3 has 17 amino acids. The CDR3 reads CASSLDPGTSGRSEQYF. The CDR3 DNA sequence: TGTGCCAGCAGCTTAGACCCCGGGACTAGCGGGAGAAGCGAGCAGTACTTC.

The chain employs TRBV10-1 and TRBJ1-6; D is unclear. The germline V gene encodes CDR1 WNHNN and CDR2 SYGVQD (reference sequence). The V end was cut by 5 bases, the J end by 7 bases, with 9 bases between. CDR3 length: 13 residues. The CDR3 protein is CASSNTGNSPLHF. In nucleotides, the CDR3 is TGCGCCAGCAGTAACACCGGGAATTCACCCCTCCACTTT.

The chain recombines TRBV4-1 with TRBJ2-7; 7 positions agree with TRBD1. This CDR3 region has 15 residues. V trimming: 1 base; J trimming: 2 bases; junction bases outside the gene matches: 5. Germline loops: CDR1 MGHRA, CDR2 YSYEKL. This chain's CDR3 is CASSQGDRGAYEQYF. CDR3 sequence (DNA): TGCGCCAGCAGCCAAGGGGACAGAGGAGCCTACGAGCAGTACTTC.

This clone was seen just once. This chain joins TRBV6-5 and TRBJ2-7, with D tentatively TRBD1 (6 bases). The V end lost 7 bases, the J end lost 5 bases, and 21 bases lay between the germline ends. Germline V CDR1 and CDR2: MNHEY, SVGAGI. The CDR3 is 15 residues long. This CDR3 reads CASNRQKGVGHEQYF. The CDR3 nucleotides are TGTGCCAGCAACCGACAGAAGGGGGTGGGCCACGAGCAGTACTTC.

The chain joins TRBV28 to TRBJ2-7, with 8 bases aligning to TRBD2. V was clipped by 6 bases and J by 4 bases; unmatched bases: 14. This CDR3 contains 16 residues. Per germline, CDR1 MDHEN and CDR2 SYDVKM. CDR3 region: CASRPGGLVGGYEQYF. CDR3 bases: TGTGCCAGCAGACCGGGGGGACTAGTCGGGGGATACGAGCAGTACTTC.

The chain is built from TRBV28 and TRBJ2-1; TRBD1 agrees at 12 bases. Germline V gives CDR1 MDHEN, CDR2 SYDVKM. This CDR3 contains 15 residues. With V trimmed by 6 bases and J by 4 bases, 4 bases remained unmatched. The CDR3, as DNA: TGTGCCAGCAGCGGGACAGGGGGCAAATACAATGAGCAGTTCTTC. This codes for CASSGTGGKYNEQFF.

This clone was seen a few times. The genes are TRBV4-1 and TRBJ2-7; 12 nucleotides align to TRBD2. In germline, CDR1 is MGHRA, CDR2 YSYEKL. Germline trimming cut 1 base from V and 6 bases from J; bases unmatched to any gene: 1. This CDR3 region has 14 residues. The CDR3 protein is CASSQGLAGVEQYF. For the CDR3, the DNA is TGCGCCAGCAGCCAAGGACTAGCGGGAGTCGAGCAGTACTTC.

The table lists this clone with many counts. V is TRBV6-1 and J is TRBJ2-7; tentative D call: TRBD2 (6 bases). Germline CDR1 MNHNS, CDR2 SASEGT. This CDR3 spans 13 amino acids. V lost 2 bases to trimming and J lost 7 bases, with 12 bases between them. CDR3 residues: CASSERYGGEQYF. The CDR3 coding sequence is TGTGCCAGCAGTGAACGCTACGGGGGAGAGCAGTACTTC.

The chain has TRBV5-3 and TRBJ2-7, with unresolved D. TRBV5-3 is an open reading frame, and its role is uncertain. Trimming cost V 0 bases and J 1 base, with 11 bases left between them. The CDR3 runs 15 residues. Here the CDR3 reads CARSLVRHESYEQYF. The CDR3 nucleotides are TGTGCCAGAAGCTTGGTACGACATGAATCCTACGAGCAGTACTTC.

This clone has just one count. This chain links TRBV19 with TRBJ2-2; TRBD1 matches 8 bases. J lost 7 bases, V lost 3 bases, and 10 bases had no gene match. The CDR3 extends over 16 amino acids. Germline loops: CDR1 LNHDA, CDR2 SQIVND (reference sequence). CDR3 loop: CASSIGQGIISGELFF. In DNA form, the CDR3 reads TGTGCCAGTAGTATCGGACAGGGTATTATAAGCGGGGAGCTGTTTTTT. Drawing the rest from reference TRBV19 and TRBJ2-2, the complete variable domain is DGGITQSPKYLFRKEGQNVTLSCEQNLNHDAMYWYRQDPGQGLRLIYYSQIVNDFQKGDIAEGYSVSREKKESFPLTVTSAQKNPTAFYLCASSIGQGIISGELFFGEGSRLTVL.

The chain employs TRBV11-2 and TRBJ2-7, with 7 bases fitting TRBD2. This CDR3 region has 16 residues. The V segment lost 0 bases and the J segment 2 bases; nucleotides outside the gene matches: 7. The germline V gene encodes CDR1 SGHAT and CDR2 FQNNGV. The CDR3 nucleotides are TGTGCCAGCAGCTTAGACTCGGCTAGCGGTACCTACGAGCAGTACTTC. As protein: CASSLDSASGTYEQYF. Together with reference TRBV11-2 and TRBJ2-7, the CDR3 gives the full variable domain: EAGVAQSPRYKIIEKRQSVAFWCNPISGHATLYWYQQILGQGPKLLIQFQNNGVVDDSQLPKDRFSAERLKGVDSTLKIQPAKLEDSAVYLCASSLDSASGTYEQYFGPGTRLTVT.